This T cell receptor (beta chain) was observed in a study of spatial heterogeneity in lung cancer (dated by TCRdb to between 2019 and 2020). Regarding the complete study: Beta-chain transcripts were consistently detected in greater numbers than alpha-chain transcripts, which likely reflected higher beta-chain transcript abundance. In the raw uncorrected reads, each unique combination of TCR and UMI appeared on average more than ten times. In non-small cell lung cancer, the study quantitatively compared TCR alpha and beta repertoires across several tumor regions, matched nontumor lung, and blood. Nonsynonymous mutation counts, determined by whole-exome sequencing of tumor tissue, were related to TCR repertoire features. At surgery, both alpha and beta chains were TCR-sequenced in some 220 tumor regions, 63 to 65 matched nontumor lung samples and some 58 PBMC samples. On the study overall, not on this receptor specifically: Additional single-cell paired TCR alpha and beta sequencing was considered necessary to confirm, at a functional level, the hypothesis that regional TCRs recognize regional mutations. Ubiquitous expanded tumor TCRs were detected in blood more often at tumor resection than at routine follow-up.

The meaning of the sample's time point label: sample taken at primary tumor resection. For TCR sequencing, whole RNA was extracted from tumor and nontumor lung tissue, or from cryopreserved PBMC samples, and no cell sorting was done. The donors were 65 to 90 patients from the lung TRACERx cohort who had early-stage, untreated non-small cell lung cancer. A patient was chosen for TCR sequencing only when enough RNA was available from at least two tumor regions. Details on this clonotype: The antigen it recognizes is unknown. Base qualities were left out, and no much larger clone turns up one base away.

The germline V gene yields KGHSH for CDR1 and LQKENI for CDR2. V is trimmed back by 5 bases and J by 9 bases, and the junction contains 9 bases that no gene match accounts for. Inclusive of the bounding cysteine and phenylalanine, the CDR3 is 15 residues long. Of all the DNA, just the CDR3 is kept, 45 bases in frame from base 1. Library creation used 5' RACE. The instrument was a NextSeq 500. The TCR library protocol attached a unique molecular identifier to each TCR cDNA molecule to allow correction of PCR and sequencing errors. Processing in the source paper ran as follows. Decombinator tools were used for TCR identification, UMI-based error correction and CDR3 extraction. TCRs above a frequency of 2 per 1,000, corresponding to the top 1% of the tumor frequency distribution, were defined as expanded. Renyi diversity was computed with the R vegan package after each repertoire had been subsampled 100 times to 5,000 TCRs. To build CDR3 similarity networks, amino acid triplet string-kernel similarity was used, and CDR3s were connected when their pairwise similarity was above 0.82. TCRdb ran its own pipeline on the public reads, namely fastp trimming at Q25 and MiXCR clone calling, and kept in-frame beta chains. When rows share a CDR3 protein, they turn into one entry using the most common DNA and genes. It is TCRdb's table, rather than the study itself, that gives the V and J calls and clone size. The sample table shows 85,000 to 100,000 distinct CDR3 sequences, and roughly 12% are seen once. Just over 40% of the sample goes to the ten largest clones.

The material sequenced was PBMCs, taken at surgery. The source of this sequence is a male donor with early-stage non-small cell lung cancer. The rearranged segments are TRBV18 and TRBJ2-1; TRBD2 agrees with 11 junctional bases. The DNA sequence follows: TGTGCCAGCTCAACCACACCGGGACTAGCGGCTGAGCAGTTCTTC. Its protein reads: CASSTTPGLAAEQFF. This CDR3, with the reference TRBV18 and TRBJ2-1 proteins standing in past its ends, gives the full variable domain NAGVMQNPRHLVRRRGQEARLRCSPMKGHSHVYWYRQLPEEGLKFMVYLQKENIIDESGMPKERFSAEFPKEGPSILRIQQVVRGDSAAYFCASSTTPGLAAEQFFGPGTRLTVL.